This is a list of T cell receptor beta chains from one sample in a study of radiotherapy plus CTLA-4 blockade in lung cancer. Profiled with immunoSEQ multiplex PCR; TCRdb holds only in-frame clones, not every one. Among 40,000 to 45,000 clones, approximately 68% were seen once, and the ten largest hold approximately 9.9%. The sample here was peripheral blood, taken from a patient treated with radiotherapy plus ipilimumab. These receptors came from a human donor with non-small cell lung cancer who had stable disease on radiotherapy plus ipilimumab. Both conserved end residues are part of each CDR3. Fields, in order: D gene, V gene, J gene, clone size, CDR3 protein, CDR3 DNA. A D gene is named only where the DNA matches it firmly. Part of the rows lack a size; the others show once, few, many or a class for expanded clones.

-	TRBV11-3	TRBJ2-7	-	CASSFITYEQYF	TGTGCCAGCAGCTTTATTACCTACGAGCAGTACTTC
TRBD1	TRBV10-3	TRBJ2-6	-	CAIRLGQGKGEGGANVLTF	TGTGCCATCAGACTGGGACAGGGTAAAGGGGAAGGTGGGGCCAACGTCCTGACTTTC
-	TRBV28	TRBJ1-3	-	CASSSGARRTGLNTIYF	TGTGCCAGCAGTTCAGGGGCTAGGCGTACCGGGTTAAACACCATATATTTT
-	TRBV18	TRBJ1-4	-	CASSSEGAGEKLFF	TGTGCCAGCTCCTCTGAAGGGGCAGGTGAAAAACTGTTTTTT
TRBD1	TRBV7-9	TRBJ1-6	-	CASRGLVGGSPLHF	TGTGCCAGCAGGGGGTTGGTAGGGGGCTCACCCCTCCACTTT
TRBD2	TRBV15	TRBJ2-1	-	CATNSGGPSNEQFF	TGTGCCACAAACAGCGGGGGGCCGTCCAATGAGCAGTTCTTC
-	TRBV2	TRBJ2-2	-	CASSGVIGRGNTGELFF	TGTGCCAGCAGTGGGGTGATCGGGCGGGGGAACACCGGGGAGCTGTTTTTT
TRBD2	TRBV7-3	TRBJ2-2	few	CASSLMSSGTGELFF	TGTGCCAGCAGCTTAATGTCTAGCGGAACCGGGGAGCTGTTTTTT
-	TRBV6-6	TRBJ2-5	-	CASSTYGEETQYF	TGTGCCAGCAGTACGTACGGGGAGGAGACCCAGTACTTC
-	TRBV4-1	TRBJ2-3	-	CASSQERGGPEDTQYF	TGCGCCAGCAGCCAAGAGAGGGGGGGGCCTGAAGATACGCAGTATTTT
-	TRBV18	TRBJ2-1	-	CASSPTQNEQFF	TGTGCCAGCTCACCAACACAGAATGAGCAGTTCTTC
-	TRBV7-2	TRBJ2-3	-	CASSWRRGTDTQYF	TGTGCCAGCAGCTGGAGGCGGGGCACAGATACGCAGTATTTT
-	TRBV7-2	TRBJ1-5	once	CASSFAGNQPQHF	TGTGCCAGCAGCTTTGCGGGAAATCAGCCCCAGCATTTT
-	TRBV19	TRBJ1-2	-	CASSIGAALDGYTF	TGTGCCAGTAGTATAGGAGCAGCGCTCGATGGCTACACCTTC
-	TRBV6-1	TRBJ1-2	-	CASSEISGRGNYGYTF	TGTGCCAGCAGTGAAATCTCGGGGAGGGGTAACTATGGCTACACCTTC
TRBD1	TRBV5-1	TRBJ1-1	-	CASSFFPGTGSEAFF	TGCGCCAGCAGCTTCTTTCCCGGGACAGGGTCTGAAGCTTTCTTT
-	TRBV6-6	TRBJ2-5	few	CASSFFTTRERGTQYF	TGTGCCAGCAGTTTTTTCACAACCCGGGAGAGGGGGACCCAGTACTTC
-	TRBV7-8	TRBJ2-2	few	CASSLGQTNTGELFF	TGTGCCAGCAGCTTAGGCCAGACTAACACCGGGGAGCTGTTTTTT
TRBD2	TRBV27	TRBJ2-1	-	CASQPAHAGGSYNEQFF	TGTGCCAGCCAGCCGGCCCACGCGGGGGGATCCTACAATGAGCAGTTCTTC
-	TRBV4-2	TRBJ2-7	-	CASSQVGRAYEQYF	TGTGCCAGCAGCCAAGTTGGCAGGGCCTACGAGCAGTACTTC
TRBD1	TRBV28	TRBJ2-7	-	CASTTATGAYEQYF	TGTGCCAGCACCACAGCGACAGGGGCCTACGAGCAGTACTTC
-	TRBV20-1	TRBJ1-1	few	CSARVPEAFF	TGCAGTGCGAGGGTTCCTGAAGCTTTCTTT
TRBD1	TRBV4-3	TRBJ2-5	-	CASSQAAGQGSETQYF	TGCGCCAGCAGCCAAGCTGCTGGACAGGGCTCAGAGACCCAGTACTTC
-	TRBV25-1	TRBJ1-3	few	CASSAQGWENTIYF	TGTGCCAGCAGTGCTCAGGGGTGGGAAAACACCATATATTTT
-	TRBV7-9	TRBJ1-5	few	CASSSLNQPQHF	TGTGCCAGCAGCTCTTTGAATCAGCCCCAGCATTTT
TRBD1	TRBV5-6	TRBJ1-3	few	CASSLAGQGEAGNTIYF	TGTGCCAGCAGCTTGGCGGGACAGGGAGAGGCTGGAAACACCATATATTTT
TRBD1	TRBV10-2	TRBJ2-7	-	CASNLGQAYEQYF	TGCGCCAGCAACCTGGGACAGGCATACGAGCAGTACTTC
TRBD1	TRBV5-6	TRBJ1-2	-	CASTIPGQGLNYGYTF	TGTGCCAGCACCATACCGGGACAGGGGCTTAACTATGGCTACACCTTC
TRBD1	TRBV10-3	TRBJ1-2	-	CAIRTGQANYGYTF	TGTGCCATCAGGACGGGACAGGCGAACTATGGCTACACCTTC
TRBD1	TRBV19	TRBJ1-6	-	CASTGTGYSPLHF	TGTGCCAGCACCGGGACAGGTTATTCACCCCTCCACTTT
-	TRBV10-2	TRBJ2-3	-	CASRGGTDTQYF	TGCGCCAGCAGAGGGGGCACAGATACGCAGTATTTT
TRBD2	TRBV11-3	TRBJ2-7	-	CASSSTAGNYEQYF	TGTGCCAGCAGTTCCACAGCGGGGAACTACGAGCAGTACTTC
-	TRBV27	TRBJ1-6	-	CASGPGQGYNSPLHF	TGTGCCAGCGGCCCAGGGCAGGGTTATAATTCACCCCTCCACTTT
TRBD1	TRBV7-9	TRBJ2-1	-	CASSFNPGQGVSSEQFF	TGTGCCAGCAGCTTTAACCCGGGACAGGGAGTATCAAGCGAGCAGTTCTTC
-	TRBV19	TRBJ1-1	-	CASSIGGPREAFF	TGTGCCAGTAGTATAGGTGGGCCCCGGGAAGCTTTCTTT
TRBD1	TRBV4-3	TRBJ2-3	-	CASSQGDRVTQYF	TGCGCCAGCAGCCAAGGCGACAGGGTGACGCAGTATTTT
-	TRBV14	TRBJ1-2	-	CASSQGDRPNYGYTF	TGTGCCAGCAGCCAAGGAGACAGGCCTAACTATGGCTACACCTTC
-	TRBV6-1	TRBJ1-2	-	CASTKTDRDGYTF	TGTGCCAGCACTAAGACAGATAGGGATGGCTACACCTTC
TRBD2	TRBV19	TRBJ2-5	-	CASSGRTSGDGETQYF	TGTGCCAGTAGTGGGAGGACTAGCGGGGACGGAGAGACCCAGTACTTC
-	TRBV13	TRBJ1-1	-	CASRLLDRFNTEAFF	TGTGCCAGCAGACTTCTCGACAGATTCAACACTGAAGCTTTCTTT
-	TRBV5-6	TRBJ2-7	-	CASSLGLGSYEQYF	TGTGCCAGCAGCTTGGGGCTAGGCTCCTACGAGCAGTACTTC
TRBD1	TRBV30	TRBJ2-7	-	CAWSVPGQGRRVFREQYF	TGTGCCTGGAGTGTACCGGGACAGGGTAGGAGGGTTTTCCGCGAGCAGTACTTC
TRBD1	TRBV27	TRBJ1-5	-	CASSLTGVNQPQHF	TGTGCCAGCAGTCTCACAGGGGTCAATCAGCCCCAGCATTTT
-	TRBV7-8	TRBJ1-1	-	CASSLWSGEGTEAFF	TGTGCCAGCAGCTTATGGTCAGGGGAAGGAACTGAAGCTTTCTTT
TRBD1	TRBV7-8	TRBJ2-7	-	CASSSTGETREQYF	TGTGCCAGCAGCTCGACAGGGGAAACAAGGGAGCAGTACTTC
-	TRBV7-9	TRBJ1-3	-	CASSSRGQNSGNTIYF	TGTGCCAGCAGCTCCCGGGGACAAAACTCTGGAAACACCATATATTTT
TRBD1	TRBV29-1	TRBJ2-7	-	CSVVERLSTGTGSSYEQYF	TGCAGCGTTGTGGAGCGGTTGAGTACCGGGACAGGGAGCTCCTACGAGCAGTACTTC
-	TRBV6-5	TRBJ2-1	-	CASRAPGGNEQFF	TGTGCCAGCAGGGCTCCCGGGGGCAATGAGCAGTTCTTC
TRBD1	TRBV5-1	TRBJ2-1	-	CASSAGQGGYNEQFF	TGCGCCAGCAGCGCTGGACAGGGGGGGTACAATGAGCAGTTCTTC
TRBD1	TRBV18	TRBJ1-5	-	CASSPTGGNQPQHF	TGTGCCAGCTCACCCACAGGGGGCAATCAGCCCCAGCATTTT
-	TRBV27	TRBJ1-1	once	CASSLSMNTEAFF	TGTGCCAGCAGTTTATCCATGAACACTGAAGCTTTCTTT